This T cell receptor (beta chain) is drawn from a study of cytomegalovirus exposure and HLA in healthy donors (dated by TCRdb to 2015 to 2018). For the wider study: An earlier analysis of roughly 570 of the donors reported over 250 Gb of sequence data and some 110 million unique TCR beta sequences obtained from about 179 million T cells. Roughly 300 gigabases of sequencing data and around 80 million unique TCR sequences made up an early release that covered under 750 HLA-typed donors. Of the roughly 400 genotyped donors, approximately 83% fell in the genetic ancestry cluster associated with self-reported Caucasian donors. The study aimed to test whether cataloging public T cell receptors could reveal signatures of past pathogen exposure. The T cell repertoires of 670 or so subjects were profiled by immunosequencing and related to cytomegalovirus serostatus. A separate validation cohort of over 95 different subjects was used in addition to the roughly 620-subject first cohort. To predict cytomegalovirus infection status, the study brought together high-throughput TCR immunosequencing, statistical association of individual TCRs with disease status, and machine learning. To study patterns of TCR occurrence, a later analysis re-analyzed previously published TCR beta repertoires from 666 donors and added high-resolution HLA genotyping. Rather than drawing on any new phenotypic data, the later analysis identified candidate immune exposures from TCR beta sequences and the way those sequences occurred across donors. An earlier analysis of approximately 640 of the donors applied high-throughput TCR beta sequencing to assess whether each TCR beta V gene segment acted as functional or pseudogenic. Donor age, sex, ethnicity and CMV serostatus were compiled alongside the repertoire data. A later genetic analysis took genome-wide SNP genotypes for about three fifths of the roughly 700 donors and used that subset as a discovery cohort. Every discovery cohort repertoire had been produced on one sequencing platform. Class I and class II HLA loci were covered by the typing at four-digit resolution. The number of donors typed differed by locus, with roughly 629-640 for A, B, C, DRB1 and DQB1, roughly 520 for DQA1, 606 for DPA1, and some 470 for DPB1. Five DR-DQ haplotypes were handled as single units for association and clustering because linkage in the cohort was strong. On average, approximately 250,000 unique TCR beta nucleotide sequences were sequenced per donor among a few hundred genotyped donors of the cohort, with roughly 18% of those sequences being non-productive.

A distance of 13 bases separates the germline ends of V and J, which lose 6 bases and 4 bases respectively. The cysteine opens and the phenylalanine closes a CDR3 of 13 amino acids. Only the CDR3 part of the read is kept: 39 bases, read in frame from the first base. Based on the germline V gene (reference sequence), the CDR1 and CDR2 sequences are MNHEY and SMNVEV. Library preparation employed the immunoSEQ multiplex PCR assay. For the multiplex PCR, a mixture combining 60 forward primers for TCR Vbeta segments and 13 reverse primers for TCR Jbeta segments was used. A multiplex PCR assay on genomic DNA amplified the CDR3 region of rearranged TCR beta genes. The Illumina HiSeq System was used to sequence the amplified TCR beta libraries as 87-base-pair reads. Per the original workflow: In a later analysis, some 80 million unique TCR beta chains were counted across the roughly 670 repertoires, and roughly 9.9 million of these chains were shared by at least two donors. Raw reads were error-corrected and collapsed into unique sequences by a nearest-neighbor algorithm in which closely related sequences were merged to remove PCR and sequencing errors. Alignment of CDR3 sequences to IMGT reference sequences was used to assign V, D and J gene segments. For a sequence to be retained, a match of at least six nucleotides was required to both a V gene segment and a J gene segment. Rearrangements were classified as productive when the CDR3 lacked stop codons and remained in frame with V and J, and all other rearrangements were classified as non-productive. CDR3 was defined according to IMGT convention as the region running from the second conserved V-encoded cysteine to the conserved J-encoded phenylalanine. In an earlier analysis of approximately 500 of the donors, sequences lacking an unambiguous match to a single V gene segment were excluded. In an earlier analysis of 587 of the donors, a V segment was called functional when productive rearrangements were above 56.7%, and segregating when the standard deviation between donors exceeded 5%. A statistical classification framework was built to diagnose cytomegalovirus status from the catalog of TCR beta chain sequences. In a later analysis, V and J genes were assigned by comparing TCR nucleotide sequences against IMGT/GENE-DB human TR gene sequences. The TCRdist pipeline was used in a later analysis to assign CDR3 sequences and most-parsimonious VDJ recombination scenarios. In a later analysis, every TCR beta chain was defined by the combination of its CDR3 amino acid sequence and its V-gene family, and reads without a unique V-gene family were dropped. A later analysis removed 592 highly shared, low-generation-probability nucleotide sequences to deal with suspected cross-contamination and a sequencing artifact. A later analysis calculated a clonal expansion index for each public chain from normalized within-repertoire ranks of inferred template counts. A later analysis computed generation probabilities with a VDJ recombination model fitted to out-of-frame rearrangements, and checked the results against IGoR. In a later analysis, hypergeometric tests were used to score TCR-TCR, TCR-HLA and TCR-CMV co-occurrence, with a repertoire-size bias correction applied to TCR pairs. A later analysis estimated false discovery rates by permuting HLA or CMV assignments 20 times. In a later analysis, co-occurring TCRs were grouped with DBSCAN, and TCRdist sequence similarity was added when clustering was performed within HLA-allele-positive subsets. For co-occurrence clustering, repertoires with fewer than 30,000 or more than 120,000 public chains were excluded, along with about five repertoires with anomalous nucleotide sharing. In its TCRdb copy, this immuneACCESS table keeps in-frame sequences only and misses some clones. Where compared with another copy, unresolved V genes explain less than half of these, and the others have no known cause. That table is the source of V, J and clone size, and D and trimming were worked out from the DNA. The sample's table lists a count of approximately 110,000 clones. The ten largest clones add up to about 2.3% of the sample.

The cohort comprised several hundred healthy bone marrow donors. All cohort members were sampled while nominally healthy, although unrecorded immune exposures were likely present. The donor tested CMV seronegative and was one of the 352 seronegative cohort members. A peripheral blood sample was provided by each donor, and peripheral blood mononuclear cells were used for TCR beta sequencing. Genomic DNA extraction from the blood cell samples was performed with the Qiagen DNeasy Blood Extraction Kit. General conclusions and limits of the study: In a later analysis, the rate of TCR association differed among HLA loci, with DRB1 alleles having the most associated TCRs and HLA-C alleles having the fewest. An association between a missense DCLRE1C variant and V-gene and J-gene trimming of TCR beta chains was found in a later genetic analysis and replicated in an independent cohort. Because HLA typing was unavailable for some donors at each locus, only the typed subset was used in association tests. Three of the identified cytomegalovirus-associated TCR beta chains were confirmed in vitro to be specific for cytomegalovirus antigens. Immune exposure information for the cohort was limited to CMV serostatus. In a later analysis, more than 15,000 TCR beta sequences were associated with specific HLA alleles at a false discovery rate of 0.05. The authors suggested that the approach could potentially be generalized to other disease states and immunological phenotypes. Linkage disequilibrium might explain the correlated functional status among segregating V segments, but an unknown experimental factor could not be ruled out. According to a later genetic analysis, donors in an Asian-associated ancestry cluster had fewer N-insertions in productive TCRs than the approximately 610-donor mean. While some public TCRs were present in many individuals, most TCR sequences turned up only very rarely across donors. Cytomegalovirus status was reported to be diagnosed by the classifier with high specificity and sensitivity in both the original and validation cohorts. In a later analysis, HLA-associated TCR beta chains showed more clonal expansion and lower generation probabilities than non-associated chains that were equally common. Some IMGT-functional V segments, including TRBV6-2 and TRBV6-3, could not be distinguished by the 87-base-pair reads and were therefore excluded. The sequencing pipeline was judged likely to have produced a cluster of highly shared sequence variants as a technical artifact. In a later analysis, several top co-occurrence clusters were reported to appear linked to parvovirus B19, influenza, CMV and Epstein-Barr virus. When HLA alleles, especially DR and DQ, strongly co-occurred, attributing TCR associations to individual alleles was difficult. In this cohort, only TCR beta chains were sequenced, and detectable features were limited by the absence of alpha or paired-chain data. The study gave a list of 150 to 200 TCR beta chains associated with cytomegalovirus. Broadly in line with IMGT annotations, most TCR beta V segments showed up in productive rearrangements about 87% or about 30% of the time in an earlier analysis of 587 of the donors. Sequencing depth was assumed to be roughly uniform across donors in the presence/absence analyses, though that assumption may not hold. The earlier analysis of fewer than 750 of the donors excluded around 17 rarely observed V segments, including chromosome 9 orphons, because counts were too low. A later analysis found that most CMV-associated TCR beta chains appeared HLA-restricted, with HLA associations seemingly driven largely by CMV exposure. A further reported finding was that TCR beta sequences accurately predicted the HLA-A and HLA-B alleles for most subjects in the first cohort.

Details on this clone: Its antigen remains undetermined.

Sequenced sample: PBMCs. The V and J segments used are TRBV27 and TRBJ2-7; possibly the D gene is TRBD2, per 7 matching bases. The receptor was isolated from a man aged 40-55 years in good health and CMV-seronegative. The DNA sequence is TGTGCCAGCAGAACCGGGGGGCGGTACGAGCAGTACTTC. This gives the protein CASRTGGRYEQYF.